Shown below are 19 T cell receptor beta chains from a single sample sequenced in a study of shared clonotypes between healthy human individuals. Assay: immunoSEQ multiplex PCR; the TCRdb copy retains only in-frame clones and omits some. The sample holds 2 million to 2.5 million clones, 95% seen once. Sequencing was performed on naive CD4+ T cells sorted from blood. Specified subset: CD45RA+ positively selected. The receptor set was obtained from a man aged 18 to 35 in good health.

Remarks on this clone: Other DNA sequences of this sample code for an identical CDR3. The rearrangement links TRBV6-6 to TRBJ1-2; D unclear. V was trimmed by 2 bases and J by 2 bases, leaving 9 bases between them. CDR3 length: 14 residues. Germline V gene sequence: CDR1 MNHNY, CDR2 SVGAGI (reference sequence). Written as DNA, the CDR3 is TGTGCCAGCAGTTACGGGCAGGAGAACTATGGCTACACCTTC. Protein product: CASSYGQENYGYTF.

V usage is TRBV6-1 and J usage is TRBJ2-3; 12 bases fit TRBD1. Germline CDR1 MNHNS, CDR2 SASEGT. V dropped 6 bases and J dropped 2; count of bases not matched to a gene: 3. The CDR3 covers 15 residues. CDR3 region: CASRPGQGATDTQYF. The CDR3 DNA reads as TGTGCCAGCAGACCGGGACAGGGGGCCACAGATACGCAGTATTTT.

J is TRBJ1-2 and V is TRBV9; TRBD1 matches 8 bases. Germline CDR1 SGDLS, CDR2 YYNGEE. This CDR3 is 15 amino acids long. Trimming removed 2 bases from V and 7 bases from J; junction bases left unmatched: 10. CDR3 nucleotide sequence: TGTGCCAGCAGCGTTGCCCAGACAGGGGTGCGTGGCTACACCTTC. It translates to CASSVAQTGVRGYTF.

V gene TRBV29-1 combines with J gene TRBJ2-1; no definite D call. Trimming took 6 bases from V and 6 from J, leaving 6 bases between them. The CDR3 consists of 10 residues. Germline CDR1 is SQVTM and CDR2 is ANQGSEA. DNA of the CDR3: TGCAGCGTAATTAGCAATGAGCAGTTCTTC. Translation: CSVISNEQFF.

The V and J genes are TRBV14 and TRBJ2-5, with 12 nucleotides matching TRBD2. With V trimmed by 5 bases and J by 7 bases, 14 bases remained unmatched. The CDR3 covers 17 residues. Germline loops: CDR1 SGHDN, CDR2 FVKESK. This chain's CDR3 is CASSKTGTSGPGGTQYF. CDR3 in DNA: TGTGCCAGCAGCAAAACCGGGACTAGCGGGCCTGGGGGGACCCAGTACTTC.

This clone was found once. The rearrangement links TRBV18 to TRBJ1-2; 9 bases fit TRBD1. The V gene's germline CDR1 is KGHSH and CDR2 LQKENI. V gave up 3 bases and J gave up 5 bases; unmatched junction bases: 7. This CDR3 is 15 amino acids long. CDR3 protein: CASSPDTGTGYGYTF. CDR3 nucleotide sequence: TGTGCCAGCTCACCGGACACCGGGACAGGGTATGGCTACACCTTC. Drawing the rest from reference TRBV18 and TRBJ1-2, the complete variable domain is NAGVMQNPRHLVRRRGQEARLRCSPMKGHSHVYWYRQLPEEGLKFMVYLQKENIIDESGMPKERFSAEFPKEGPSILRIQQVVRGDSAAYFCASSPDTGTGYGYTFGSGTRLTVV.

This chain uses TRBV11-2 with TRBJ2-3; no clear D. Germline CDR1 and CDR2: SGHAT and FQNNGV. The CDR3 length is 16 residues. Between the trimmed V and J ends, which lost 5 bases and 2 bases, there was a span of 17 bases. For the CDR3, the DNA is TGTGCCAGCAGCCTGGGTGACAACGACCACACAGATACGCAGTATTTT. It translates to CASSLGDNDHTDTQYF.

The rearrangement uses TRBV28 and TRBJ1-1; D remains ambiguous. The CDR3 is 13 residues long. Germline V gene sequence: CDR1 MDHEN, CDR2 SYDVKM. V lost 3 bases, J lost 0 bases, and 5 bases lay in between. This CDR3 is CASSFSVNTEAFF. The CDR3 DNA reads as TGTGCCAGCAGTTTCTCGGTGAACACTGAAGCTTTCTTT.

Note on this clone: Other DNA variants within this sample encode the same CDR3. The rearrangement links TRBV5-4 to TRBJ2-1; 7 nucleotides align to TRBD1. The trim removed 0 bases at V and 2 bases at J, leaving 2 bases unmatched. CDR1 and CDR2 (germline): SGHNT, YYREEE (reference sequence). The CDR3 is 15 amino acids. The CDR3, as DNA: TGTGCCAGCAGCTTGGACAGGGGTACCTACAATGAGCAGTTCTTC. Protein sequence: CASSLDRGTYNEQFF.

A note on this clone: Other nucleotide sequences from this sample produce the same CDR3. CDR3 sequence (DNA): TGCGCCAGCAGCTTTAGAGGTCCTAATGAAAAACTGTTTTTT. Its protein is CASSFRGPNEKLFF. This rearrangement joins TRBV5-1 to TRBJ1-4; no reliable D call. V was pared by 2 bases and J by 3 bases, with 8 bases between. Germline loops: CDR1 SGHRS, CDR2 YFSETQ. This CDR3 region has 14 residues.

This rearrangement joins TRBV7-9 to TRBJ2-7; D possibly corresponds to TRBD1 (6 bases). The CDR3 is made up of 16 amino acids. Germline assignment: CDR1 SEHNR and CDR2 FQNEAQ (reference sequence). The V end lost 6 bases, the J end lost 3 bases, and 21 bases lay between the germline ends. CDR3 amino acids: CASSAFSAGDFYEQYF. DNA for the CDR3: TGTGCCAGCAGTGCTTTCAGTGCAGGGGATTTCTACGAGCAGTACTTC.

The V call is TRBV11-2, the J call TRBJ1-5; possible D gene TRBD1, 6 bases. This CDR3 spans 16 amino acids. Trimming took 0 bases from V and 6 from J, leaving 15 bases between them. Germline lookup yields CDR1 SGHAT and CDR2 FQNNGV. The CDR3 reads CASSLDSIGGPQPQHF. CDR3 coding DNA: TGTGCCAGCAGCTTAGATTCGATAGGGGGTCCTCAGCCCCAGCATTTT.

J is TRBJ2-1 and V is TRBV6-1; TRBD1 matches 10 bases. The CDR3 covers 13 residues. Trimming cost V 6 bases and J 7 bases; bases outside gene matches: 3. Germline V gene data show CDR1 as MNHNS and CDR2 as SASEGT. The CDR3 DNA is TGTGCCAGCAGAGACAGGGGGCAGAATGAGCAGTTCTTC. Translating it yields CASRDRGQNEQFF.

On this clone: The sample holds other DNA sequences that translate to the same CDR3. The chain has TRBV2 and TRBJ2-2, with 7 bases fitting TRBD1. The CDR3 contains 15 residues. Germline loops: CDR1 SNHLY, CDR2 FYNNEI. The ends lost 4 bases at V and 4 bases at J; junction bases unmatched: 6. The chain's CDR3 is CASSVGQGVTGELFF. As DNA, the CDR3 is TGTGCCAGCAGTGTCGGGCAGGGGGTCACCGGGGAGCTGTTTTTT.

Details on this clone: The junction departs from the called germline gene at one end, perhaps through a read error. V and J are TRBV10-3 and TRBJ2-1, with D possibly being TRBD1 (5 bases). Germline V gene lookup returns CDR1 ENHRY and CDR2 SYGVKD. This CDR3 has 11 residues. The DNA for the CDR3 is TGTGCCATCAGTGATATGGGGCCGCAGGTCTTC. This translates into CAISDMGPQVF.

The chain links TRBV11-3 to TRBJ2-7; TRBD2 agrees at 9 bases. CDR1 and CDR2 (germline): SGHNT, YENEEA. The CDR3 is 16 residues long. The trim removed 5 bases at V and 7 bases at J, leaving 15 bases unmatched. In nucleotides, the CDR3 is TGTGCCAGCAGCCCCGTCCCTAGGGCGGGGGGGCGGGAGCAGTACTTC. This encodes CASSPVPRAGGREQYF.

This chain joins TRBV27 and TRBJ1-6; TRBD1 agrees at 7 bases. V lost 6 bases and J lost 9; bases outside the gene matches: 8. The CDR3 extends over 14 amino acids. In germline, CDR1 is MNHEY, CDR2 SMNVEV (reference sequence). The CDR3 protein is CASSQTGFGSPLHF. In nucleotides, the CDR3 is TGTGCCAGCAGCCAGACAGGGTTCGGTTCACCCCTCCACTTT.

The chain links TRBV5-6 to TRBJ2-7; TRBD2 matches 11 bases. Germline-derived CDR1 and CDR2 are SGHDT and YYEEEE. V lost 4 bases, J lost 2 bases, and 5 bases stayed unmatched. The length of the CDR3 is 15 residues. The CDR3 sequence is CASSQGTSGTYEQYF. The CDR3 DNA reads TGTGCCAGCAGCCAAGGGACTAGCGGTACCTACGAGCAGTACTTC.

DNA of the CDR3: TGTGCCAGCAGCCCTAGGACAGGCAGGTACGAGCAGTACTTC. Translating it yields CASSPRTGRYEQYF. The chain couples TRBV7-8 to TRBJ2-7; 7 nucleotides line up with TRBD1. J lost 4 bases, V lost 5 bases, and 8 bases had no gene match. CDR3 length equals 14 residues. Germline V gives CDR1 SGHVS, CDR2 FQNEAQ. Using reference TRBV7-8 and TRBJ2-7 for the parts outside the CDR3, the full variable domain is GAGVSQSPRYKVAKRGQDVALRCDPISGHVSLFWYQQALGQGPEFLTYFQNEAQLDKSGLPSDRFFAERPEGSVSTLKIQRTQQEDSAVYLCASSPRTGRYEQYFGPGTRLTVT.